The present entry profiles one T cell receptor beta chain with its context. These data are taken from a study of T cell changes during pregnancy in multiple sclerosis. V lost 6 bases to trimming and J lost 0 bases, with 12 bases between them. CDR1 is SNHLY, CDR2 FYNNEI, per germline. The CDR3 spans 15 residues. Clones were sequenced by immunoSEQ multiplex PCR, and TCRdb holds only the in-frame ones, with some missing. Found here are some 68,000 clones, under 95% of them singletons; the top ten hold around 1.3%. This clonotype was obtained from a female donor in good health, enrolled as a control in a pregnancy study. This sample comprised peripheral blood, obtained in the second trimester of pregnancy. The chain carries TRBV2 and TRBJ1-5; maybe TRBD1 (5 bases). CDR3 region: CASSGDSYSNQPQHF. The CDR3 DNA reads TGTGCCAGCAGCGGTGACAGTTATAGCAATCAGCCCCAGCATTTT.